This T cell receptor (beta chain) was identified during a study of blood T cell repertoires in COVID-19. Study-wide background: The United States, Italy and Spain were the sources of the acute and convalescent COVID-19 samples. Sources were T cells, B-cell-depleted T cells, or PBMCs; the material itself was cDNA or gDNA.

Source study methods: Researchers report that nucleated cell counts were estimated from reference gene primer amplification. Some clones are missing from TCRdb's copy, which holds only in-frame ones; the method was immunoSEQ multiplex PCR. That table gives V, J and clone size, and the DNA gave D and trimming. Of approximately 100,000 clones listed, around 89% are singletons. Germline-derived CDR1 and CDR2 are SGHVS and FNYEAQ. This CDR3 is 15 amino acids long. The V and J ends lost 4 bases and 6 bases respectively, with 18 bases between them. What was sequenced was peripheral blood. J is TRBJ1-2 and V is TRBV7-6; tentatively, D is TRBD1 (6 bases). The clonotype originates from a woman aged 60 to 75 with acute or convalescent COVID-19. The CDR3 loop is CASSSMGGQGNGYTF. CDR3 DNA sequence: TGTGCCAGCAGCTCAATGGGGGGGCAAGGCAATGGCTACACCTTC.